This TCR beta chain was captured in a study of early T cells in non-severe SARS-CoV-2 infection. Study information: Chains were unpaired, as sequencing was done on bulk RNA from unsorted whole blood. Overall study findings and caveats: VDJdb matches were skewed toward anti-spike CD8 T cell responses.

This clonotype was recorded a few times. Its antigen remains unknown. V was trimmed by 3 bases and J by 3 bases, leaving 14 bases between them. Looked up from germline, CDR1 is SGHRS and CDR2 is YFSETQ. The CDR3 covers 15 residues. The TCR library protocol attached unique molecular identifiers to the individual cDNA molecules. TCRdb re-derived calls from the 5' RACE reads in MiXCR, one entry per CDR3 protein. The table records around 93,000 distinct CDR3 sequences, over 9.5% of them present only once. The receptor was isolated from an adult who was a healthcare worker with PCR-confirmed SARS-CoV-2 infection or an uninfected control (not recorded which). The rearrangement links TRBV5-1 to TRBJ2-3; D not resolved. Sample: whole blood, taken at baseline. The CDR3 here is CASSSERRQTDTQYF. The DNA of the CDR3 is TGCGCCAGCAGCTCGGAGAGGCGGCAGACAGATACGCAGTATTTT. Full variable domain (outside the CDR3, taken from reference TRBV5-1 and TRBJ2-3): KAGVTQTPRYLIKTRGQQVTLSCSPISGHRSVSWYQQTPGQGLQFLFEYFSETQRNKGNFPGRFSGRQFSNSRSEMNVSTLELGDSALYLCASSSERRQTDTQYFGPGTRLTVL.